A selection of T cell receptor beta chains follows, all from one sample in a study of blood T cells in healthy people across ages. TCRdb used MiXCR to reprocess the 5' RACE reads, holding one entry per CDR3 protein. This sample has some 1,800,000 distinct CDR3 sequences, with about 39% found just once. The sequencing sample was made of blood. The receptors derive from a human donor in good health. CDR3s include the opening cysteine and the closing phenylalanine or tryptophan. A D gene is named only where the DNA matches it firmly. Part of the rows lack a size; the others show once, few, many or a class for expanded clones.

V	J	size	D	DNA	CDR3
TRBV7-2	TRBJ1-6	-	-	TGTGCCAGCAGCTTAGCCGGCGCAGGGCCTCATAATTCACCCCTCCACTTT	CASSLAGAGPHNSPLHF
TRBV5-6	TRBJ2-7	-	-	TGTGCCAGCAGCCCCCCGCCGGGATGGTACTACGAGCAGTACTTC	CASSPPPGWYYEQYF
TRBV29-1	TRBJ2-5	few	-	TGCAGCGTTGGAGGTCTGTTCCAAGAGACCCAGTACTTC	CSVGGLFQETQYF
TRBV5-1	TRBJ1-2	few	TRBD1	TGCGCCAGCAGCCCGGACAGGGCAGGCTATGGCTACACCTTC	CASSPDRAGYGYTF
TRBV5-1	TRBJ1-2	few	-	TGCGCCAGCAGCCAACTACAGGGTAACTATGGCTACACCTTC	CASSQLQGNYGYTF
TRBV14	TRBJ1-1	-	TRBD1	TGTGCCAGCAGCCAAGGGGACAGGGTCACTGAAGCTTTCTTT	CASSQGDRVTEAFF
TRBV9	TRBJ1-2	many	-	TGTGCCAGCAGCGCGGACCTCTATGGCTACACCTTC	CASSADLYGYTF
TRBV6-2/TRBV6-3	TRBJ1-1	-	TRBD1	TGTGCCAGCAGTTTCAATACCAAGACAGGGAAGGACACTGAAGCTTTCTTT	CASSFNTKTGKDTEAFF
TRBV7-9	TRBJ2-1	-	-	TGTGCCAGCAGCTTAGTGGTCTGGGGGTCTTACAATGAGCAGTTCTTC	CASSLVVWGSYNEQFF
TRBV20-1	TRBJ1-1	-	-	TGCAGTGCCCCTGGGGAGGGGTTGAACACTGAAGCTTTCTTT	CSAPGEGLNTEAFF
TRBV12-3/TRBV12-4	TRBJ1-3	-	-	TGTGCCAGCAGTTTAGCAGGAAACTCTGGAAACACCATATATTTT	CASSLAGNSGNTIYF
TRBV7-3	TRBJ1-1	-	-	TGTGCCAGCAGCCCATACCTAAGGAGTGGGAACACTGAAGCTTTCTTT	CASSPYLRSGNTEAFF
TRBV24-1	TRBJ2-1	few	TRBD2	TGTGCCACCAGGCCTAGCGGGGGACCGGACAATGAGCAGTTCTTC	CATRPSGGPDNEQFF
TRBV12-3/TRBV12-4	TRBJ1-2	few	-	TGTGCCAGCAGTCCAGCCCGGGACTATGGCTACACCTTC	CASSPARDYGYTF
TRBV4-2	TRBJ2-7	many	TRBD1	TGTGCCAGCAGCCAACGCCGGACAGGGACCTACGAGCAGTACTTC	CASSQRRTGTYEQYF
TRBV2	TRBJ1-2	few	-	TGTGCCAGCAGTGTGGACAGCCGCTATGGCTACACCTTC	CASSVDSRYGYTF
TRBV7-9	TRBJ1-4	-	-	TGTGCCAGCAGTGGCGGTCGATGGGTGTATGAAAAACTGTTTTTT	CASSGGRWVYEKLFF
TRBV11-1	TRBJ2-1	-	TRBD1	TGTGCCAGCAGCTTACCCCCGAGGAGTGACAGGGTAGAGTGGGATGAGCAGTTCTTC	CASSLPPRSDRVEWDEQFF
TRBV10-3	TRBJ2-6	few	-	TGTGCCATCAGTGAGCAGGGGGAGGGCTCTGGGGCCAACGTCCTGACTTTC	CAISEQGEGSGANVLTF
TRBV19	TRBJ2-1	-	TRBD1	TGTGCCAGTAGTCCGACAGGGGGCACACGATTTGAGCAGTTCTTC	CASSPTGGTRFEQFF
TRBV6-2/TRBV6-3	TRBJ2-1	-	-	TGTGCCAGCAGTATTGGGGGCATTGAGCAGTTCTTC	CASSIGGIEQFF
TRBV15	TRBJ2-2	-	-	TGTGCCACCAGCAGAGATTTGACCGGGGAGCTGTTTTTT	CATSRDLTGELFF
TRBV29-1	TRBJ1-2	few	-	TGCAGCGTGAAGACACGCCGGGGAGGCTACACCTTC	CSVKTRRGGYTF
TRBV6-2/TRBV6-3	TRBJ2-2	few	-	TGTGCCAGCAGTTACGAGATTCAGAACACCGGGGAGCTGTTTTTT	CASSYEIQNTGELFF
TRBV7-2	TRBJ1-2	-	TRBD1	TGTGCCAGCAGCTTCAGGGGGCTCAGTGGCTATGGCTACACCTTC	CASSFRGLSGYGYTF
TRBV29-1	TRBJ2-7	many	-	TGCAGCGTTGAAGATTACAGGAGTGGCGAGCAGTACTTC	CSVEDYRSGEQYF
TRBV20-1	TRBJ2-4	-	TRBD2	TGCAGTGCTCCACTAGCGGGGGACAGCGCCATTCAGTACTTC	CSAPLAGDSAIQYF
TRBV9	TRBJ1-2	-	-	TGTGCCAGCAGCGTAGAGTCCACTTACTATGGCTACACCTTC	CASSVESTYYGYTF
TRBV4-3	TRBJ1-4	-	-	TGCGCCAGCAGCCAAGACGTTCGGCAGGGCTATGAAAAACGGTTTTTT	CASSQDVRQGYEKRFF
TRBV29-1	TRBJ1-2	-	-	TGCAGCGTTGATTGGCAGTCGTATGGCTACACCTTC	CSVDWQSYGYTF
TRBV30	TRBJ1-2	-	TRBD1	TGTGCCTGGAGTGTAACAGGGGGCAGTAAAGGCTACACCTTC	CAWSVTGGSKGYTF
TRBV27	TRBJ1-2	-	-	TGTGCCAGTAAACACAGGGAGGCGGGCTACACCTTC	CASKHREAGYTF
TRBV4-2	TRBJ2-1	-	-	TGTGCCAGCAGCCAAGACGAGGGGGCCGGGACTAACAATGAGCAGTTCTTC	CASSQDEGAGTNNEQFF
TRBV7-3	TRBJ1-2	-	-	TGTGCCAGCAGCTTTCACCATTCTACAGGCCTCTATGGCTACACCTTC	CASSFHHSTGLYGYTF
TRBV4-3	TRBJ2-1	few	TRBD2	TGCGCCAGCAGCCGCCTACTAGCGGGGGGCCCCTACAATGAGCAGTTCTTC	CASSRLLAGGPYNEQFF
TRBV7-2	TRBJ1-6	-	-	TGTGCCAGCAGCAATCATCTCGGGGGGCAGTCACCCCTCCACTTT	CASSNHLGGQSPLHF
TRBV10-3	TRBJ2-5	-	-	TGTGCCATCAGGGAGACCAGTATAGGAGAGACCCAGTACTTC	CAIRETSIGETQYF
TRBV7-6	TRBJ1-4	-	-	TGTGCCAGCAGCCCTTGGACAGCCCCACCTTCAACTAATGAAAAACTGTTTTTT	CASSPWTAPPSTNEKLFF
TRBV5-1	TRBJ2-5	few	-	TGCGCCAGCAGCTTGTTCCACTCGGTATCGGAGGAGACCCAGTACTTC	CASSLFHSVSEETQYF
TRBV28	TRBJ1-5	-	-	TGTGCCAGCAGTGTGTACCAGCAGCCAGATAGCAATCAGCCCCAGCATTTT	CASSVYQQPDSNQPQHF
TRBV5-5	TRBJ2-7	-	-	TGTGCCAGCAGCCCGACCAGTCAGGCCTACGAGCAGTACTTC	CASSPTSQAYEQYF